This record looks at one T cell receptor beta chain sequence and its context. Clones were read by immunoSEQ multiplex PCR, and TCRdb kept only the in-frame ones, dropping some. The table shows about 25,000 clones, with about 39% occurring only once. At the end of the reaction, proliferating CFSE-low CD3+CD4+ and CD3+CD8+ responders were sorted. This sample is part of a study of graft-versus-host responses after intestinal transplantation. Findings and caveats of the study: Researchers found GvH clones in recipient marrow, and some showed up first in ileum or blood. Early post-transplant declines in HvG were associated with peak levels of circulating GvH clones.

Sample: alloreactive CD4+ T cells from a mixed lymphocyte reaction culture, taken before intestinal transplant. Documented subset: CFSE-low proliferating T cells sorted from roughly 6-day pre-transplant mixed lymphocyte reaction (GvH or HvG direction). The TCR originated in a human patient who received an intestinal transplant.

CDR3: CASSYSFTGGAEQFF. CDR3 DNA sequence: TGTGCCAGCAGTTACTCGTTCACAGGGGGGGCTGAGCAGTTCTTC. The chain recombines TRBV6-5 with TRBJ2-1; maybe TRBD1 (8 bases). The V gene lost 0 bases and the J gene lost 9 bases, with 15 bases spanning the gap. CDR3 length: 15 residues. Germline lookup yields CDR1 MNHEY and CDR2 SVGAGI.